Sequencing of this T cell receptor beta chain was carried out in a study of OX40 agonist ivuxolimab in advanced cancers. Overall study context: The diagnoses of dose-escalation patients were hepatocellular carcinoma, melanoma, renal cell or head and neck cancer.

Generated by immunoSEQ multiplex PCR, the TCRdb table keeps only in-frame clones and is missing some. The sample carries over 90,000 clones, roughly 95% recorded once. As concerns this clone: Its target is not known.

V dropped 4 bases and J dropped 4 bases, with 13 bases sitting between them. The CDR3 spans 15 residues. The germline V gene encodes CDR1 KGHSH and CDR2 LQKENI. Findings of the study overall: Researchers report that CD8+ T cells had, on average, more expanded clones than CD4+. Expansion of clones was among the lowest in partial responders at 0.1-3.0 mg/kg.

The J gene is TRBJ1-4, the V gene TRBV18; tentatively, D is TRBD1 (5 bases). This receptor was obtained from an adult with an advanced solid tumor such as melanoma, head and neck, liver or kidney cancer. The source material was CD4+ or CD8+ T cells sorted from blood, sampled in a trial of the OX40 agonist ivuxolimab. As DNA, the CDR3 is TGTGCCAGCTCACGAACTAGACAGATTAATGAAAAACTGTTTTTT. It is translated as CASSRTRQINEKLFF.